What follows are 26 T cell receptor beta chains derived from one specimen sequenced in a study of response to subunit inactivated influenza vaccine. TCRdb reprocessed the RT-PCR reads via MiXCR and lists one record per CDR3 protein. The sample has about 780,000 distinct CDR3 sequences, roughly 20% seen once. Sequencing used PBMCs from blood, obtained more than 4 days after vaccination. These receptors were taken from a man aged 50 to 59 who received an inactivated influenza vaccine.

This chain joins TRBV7-3 and TRBJ2-2, with 7 bases fitting TRBD2. Germline V gives CDR1 SGHTA, CDR2 FQGTGA. The length of the CDR3 is 15 residues. Trimming took 5 bases from V and 1 from J; bases not matched to a gene: 4. CDR3 nucleotide sequence: TGTGCCAGCAGCCTGACTAGCCGGAACACCGGGGAGCTGTTTTTT. Residues: CASSLTSRNTGELFF.

In its sample, this clonotype was seen a few times. CDR3 in DNA: TGTGCCATCGGTGGGACTACCTACAATGAGCAGTTCTTC. Translated, it gives CAIGGTTYNEQFF. The chain combines TRBV10-3 with TRBJ2-1, with 7 bases aligning to TRBD2. After removal of 8 bases from V and 2 bases from J, the junction contained 3 bases not matched to a gene. Looked up from germline, CDR1 is ENHRY and CDR2 is SYGVKD. This CDR3 comprises 13 residues.

The chain uses TRBV11-2 and TRBJ2-1; 8 nucleotides align to TRBD1. The V gene's germline CDR1 is SGHAT and CDR2 FQNNGV. Trimming cost V 4 bases and J 5 bases; bases outside gene matches: 13. The CDR3 totals 17 residues. CDR3 coding DNA: TGTGCCAGCAGCTCCAGGGGGCGAACCCGTCGGGACAATGAGCAGTTCTTC. Its protein product is CASSSRGRTRRDNEQFF.

This clonotype was counted many times. The V and J genes are TRBV7-2 and TRBJ1-2; possibly TRBD1 for D (5 bases). The ends were cut back, 5 bases at V and 3 bases at J, with 19 bases in the middle. CDR3 length: 16 residues. CDR1 is SGHTA, CDR2 FQGNSA, per germline. This chain's CDR3 is CASSLSSGQGDYGYTF. The CDR3 DNA is TGTGCCAGCAGCCTCTCGAGTGGGCAGGGCGACTATGGCTACACCTTC.

This sequence joins TRBV4-3 and TRBJ2-4; D is unresolved. CDR1 is LGHNA, CDR2 YSLEER, per germline. Trimming removed 1 base from V and 13 bases from J, with 8 bases in between. This CDR3 is built from 11 residues. This CDR3 reads CASSQAGMQYF. The CDR3 coding sequence is TGCGCCAGCAGCCAAGCCGGCATGCAGTACTTC.

V is TRBV9 and J is TRBJ2-7, with 10 positions matching TRBD1. V trimming: 4 bases; J trimming: 5 bases; junction bases outside the gene matches: 9. Germline lookup yields CDR1 SGDLS and CDR2 YYNGEE. This CDR3 is 15 amino acids long. The CDR3 region is CASSPRQGAWDEQYF. DNA for the CDR3: TGTGCCAGCAGCCCTCGACAGGGGGCGTGGGACGAGCAGTACTTC.

This clonotype came up many times. The chain employs TRBV5-1 and TRBJ2-5; 8 bases match TRBD2. The V and J ends lost 4 bases and 5 bases, in that order; junction bases with no gene match: 13. Germline CDR1 and CDR2: SGHRS and YFSETQ. This CDR3 is built from 16 residues. This CDR3 is CASSVAAGLASETQYF. The CDR3, as DNA: TGCGCCAGCAGCGTGGCCGCCGGACTAGCAAGCGAGACCCAGTACTTC.

The genes are TRBV7-2 and TRBJ2-7; D might be TRBD1 or TRBD2, each matching 7 bases. CDR1 and CDR2 (germline): SGHTA, FQGNSA. The V gene lost 3 bases and the J gene lost 6 bases, with 15 bases spanning the gap. The CDR3 consists of 14 residues. The DNA for the CDR3 is TGTGCCAGCAGCTTCCTCGACAGGGAGGGCGAGCAGTACTTC. Translating gives CASSFLDREGEQYF.

Only a few counts were recorded for this clonotype. The chain joins TRBV29-1 to TRBJ2-3; the match to TRBD1 covers 9 bases. The CDR3 is made up of 16 amino acids. Germline V gene data show CDR1 as SQVTM and CDR2 as ANQGSEA. V lost 6 bases to trimming and J lost 2 bases; unmatched junction nucleotides: 12. CDR3 bases: TGCAGCGTCCCTCGGTTGGGGGACAGGGTCACAGATACGCAGTATTTT. This sequence encodes CSVPRLGDRVTDTQYF.

This clonotype occurred a few times. This chain links TRBV29-1 with TRBJ1-2; D call uncertain. Trimming removed 4 bases at V and 8 bases at J, with 14 bases between. Per the germline V gene, CDR1 is SQVTM and CDR2 is ANQGSEA. CDR3 length: 12 amino acids. The CDR3 DNA reads as TGCAGCGTTGCTTCGGGGAGTGGCGGCTACACCTTC. This sequence encodes CSVASGSGGYTF.

In this sample, this clonotype turned up many times. This chain joins TRBV5-5 and TRBJ1-2; weak D call: TRBD1 (5 bases). The CDR3 length is 14 residues. CDR1 is SGHKS, CDR2 YYEKEE, per germline (reference sequence). Trimming cost V 2 bases and J 0 bases, with 8 bases left between them. The DNA for the CDR3 is TGTGCCAGCAGCTTAAGACAGACTAACTATGGCTACACCTTC. This gives the protein CASSLRQTNYGYTF.

CDR3 sequence reads: CSARFRWDEQFF. The CDR3 DNA reads as TGCAGTGCTAGATTTAGATGGGATGAGCAGTTCTTC. The chain uses TRBV20-1 and TRBJ2-1; D gene uncertain. V lost 2 bases and J lost 8, with 10 bases in between. From germline, CDR1 is DFQATT and CDR2 SNEGSKA (reference sequence). This CDR3 spans 12 amino acids.

This clonotype was detected only a few times. The V gene is TRBV7-3, the J gene TRBJ1-1; D gene ambiguous. Trimming left V 0 bases short and J 1 base short, with 9 bases between. The CDR3 runs to 15 residues. The germline V gene encodes CDR1 SGHTA and CDR2 FQGTGA. The CDR3 protein is CASSLTFMPNTEAFF. The CDR3 region has the DNA TGTGCCAGCAGCTTAACGTTCATGCCGAACACTGAAGCTTTCTTT.

In its sample, this clonotype was seen a few times. This chain links TRBV5-6 with TRBJ1-1; D unresolved. CDR1 is SGHDT, CDR2 YYEEEE, per germline. The CDR3 is made up of 14 amino acids. Between the trimmed V and J ends, which lost 1 base and 4 bases, there was a span of 11 bases. The CDR3 spells CASSLLEGGTEAFF. CDR3 bases: TGTGCCAGCAGCTTGTTGGAGGGAGGCACTGAAGCTTTCTTT.

This chain links TRBV6-2 or TRBV6-3 with TRBJ1-5; D gene ambiguous. The germline V and J ends were trimmed by 2 bases and 1 base, with 6 bases remaining between them. Germline loops: CDR1 MNHEY, CDR2 SVGEGT. This CDR3 has 14 amino acids. The CDR3 reads CASSYEGSNQPQHF. As DNA, the CDR3 is TGTGCCAGCAGTTACGAGGGAAGCAATCAGCCCCAGCATTTT.

This clonotype was counted a few times. CDR3 sequence: CASRKVQDQYF. CDR3 bases: TGTGCCAGCAGGAAAGTTCAGGACCAGTACTTC. V gene TRBV7-9 combines with J gene TRBJ2-5; unclear D gene. The CDR3 covers 11 residues. Trimming stripped 6 bases from V and 10 bases from J, with 12 bases between. Germline CDR1 SEHNR, CDR2 FQNEAQ (reference sequence). Drawing the rest from reference TRBV7-9 and TRBJ2-5, the complete variable domain is DTGVSQNPRHKITKRGQNVTFRCDPISEHNRLYWYRQTLGQGPEFLTYFQNEAQLEKSRLLSDRFSAERPKGSFSTLEIQRTEQGDSAMYLCASRKVQDQYFGPGTRLLVL.

In this sample, this clonotype turned up a few times. The chain recombines TRBV21-1 with TRBJ2-7; TRBD2 is the table's D call and was not checked against the DNA. TRBV21-1 is a pseudogene locus. The CDR3 covers 16 residues. The DNA for the CDR3 is TGTGCCAGCAGCAAAGAGGCTAGCGGGGGAACTCACGAGCAGTACTTC. Encoded protein: CASSKEASGGTHEQYF.

This clonotype was counted only a few times. The rearrangement joins TRBV7-9 to TRBJ1-2; D is ambiguous. V dropped 4 bases and J dropped 0 bases, with 12 bases sitting between them. Germline V CDR1 and CDR2: SEHNR, FQNEAQ (reference sequence). This CDR3 is 15 amino acids long. DNA of the CDR3: TGTGCCAGCAGCTCATCCGGAGGTTCTAACTATGGCTACACCTTC. The encoded protein is CASSSSGGSNYGYTF.

J is TRBJ2-6 and V is TRBV11-2, with D hard to call. The CDR3 runs 13 residues. Germline lookup yields CDR1 SGHAT and CDR2 FQNNGV. Trimming shortened V by 8 bases and J by 1 base, and 6 bases separated the two germline ends. Here the CDR3 reads CASLWSGANVLTF. CDR3 DNA: TGTGCCAGCCTATGGTCTGGGGCCAACGTCCTGACTTTC.

In its sample, this clonotype was seen a few times. This sequence joins TRBV13 and TRBJ2-5, with TRBD1 identical over 10 bases. Trimming removed 4 bases from V and 2 bases from J; junction bases left unmatched: 4. CDR1 and CDR2 (germline): PRHDT, FYEKMQ (reference sequence). This CDR3 comprises 15 residues. CDR3 DNA: TGTGCCAGCAGCTCGAAGGACAGGGGGCAAGAGACCCAGTACTTC. Its translation is CASSSKDRGQETQYF.

The V call is TRBV20-1, the J call TRBJ2-7; no definite D call. The V and J ends lost 3 bases and 0 bases respectively, with 15 bases between them. The CDR3 extends over 15 amino acids. Germline CDR1 reads DFQATT; CDR2 reads SNEGSKA (reference sequence). In DNA form, the CDR3 reads TGCAGTGCTAGGTTCAGCCGTCCTTTCTCCTACGAGCAGTACTTC. Protein: CSARFSRPFSYEQYF.

This sequence joins TRBV4-3 and TRBJ2-1; weak D call: TRBD1 (6 bases). V lost 5 bases to trimming and J lost 7 bases, with 21 bases between them. The CDR3 is 16 amino acids. Germline lookup yields CDR1 LGHNA and CDR2 YSLEER. CDR3 DNA: TGCGCCAGCAGCGTAACATTACAGGGTATTAGTAATGAGCAGTTCTTC. This translates into CASSVTLQGISNEQFF.

This clonotype has ten or more counts. The chain joins TRBV12-3 or TRBV12-4 to TRBJ2-7, with D possibly TRBD1 on 7 matching bases. The V end lost 5 bases, the J end lost 4 bases, and 18 bases lay between the germline ends. This CDR3 has 15 residues. The CDR3 nucleotides are TGTGCCAGCAGTCTCAATCAGGGGGGCCGTTACGAGCAGTACTTC. Its protein product is CASSLNQGGRYEQYF.

On this clonotype itself: Compared with germline, one end of the junction differs, possibly owing to a read error. The chain links TRBV15 to TRBJ1-4; no definite D call. Per germline, CDR1 LNHNV and CDR2 YYDKDF (reference sequence). The length of the CDR3 is 12 residues. DNA of the CDR3: TGTGCCACCAGCAGAGATACTAAAGGACCCTCTTTT. This translates into CATSRDTKGPSF. The full variable domain, in which reference TRBV15 and TRBJ1-4 provide the parts outside the CDR3, is DAMVIQNPRYQVTQFGKPVTLSCSQTLNHNVMYWYQQKSSQAPKLLFHYYDKDFNNEADTPDNFQSRRPNTSFCFLDIRSPGLGDTAMYLCATSRDTKGPSFGSGTQLSVL.

The rearrangement links TRBV6-2 or TRBV6-3 to TRBJ2-3; 12 bases match TRBD2. Germline V lookup: CDR1 MNHEY, CDR2 SVGEGT. CDR3 length: 17 residues. The trim removed 2 bases at V and 4 bases at J, leaving 7 bases unmatched. CDR3 sequence (DNA): TGTGCCAGCAGTTACACGACTAGCGGGAGTATATCAGATACGCAGTATTTT. Translating gives CASSYTTSGSISDTQYF.

The chain couples TRBV29-1 to TRBJ1-3, with TRBD1 as a possible D gene (6 bases). The ends were cut back, 4 bases at V and 2 bases at J, with 9 bases in the middle. The germline gives CDR1 SQVTM, CDR2 ANQGSEA. The CDR3 has 13 residues. The CDR3 bases are TGCAGCGTTGTCAGGGGACCTGGAAACACCATATATTTT. Its translation: CSVVRGPGNTIYF.